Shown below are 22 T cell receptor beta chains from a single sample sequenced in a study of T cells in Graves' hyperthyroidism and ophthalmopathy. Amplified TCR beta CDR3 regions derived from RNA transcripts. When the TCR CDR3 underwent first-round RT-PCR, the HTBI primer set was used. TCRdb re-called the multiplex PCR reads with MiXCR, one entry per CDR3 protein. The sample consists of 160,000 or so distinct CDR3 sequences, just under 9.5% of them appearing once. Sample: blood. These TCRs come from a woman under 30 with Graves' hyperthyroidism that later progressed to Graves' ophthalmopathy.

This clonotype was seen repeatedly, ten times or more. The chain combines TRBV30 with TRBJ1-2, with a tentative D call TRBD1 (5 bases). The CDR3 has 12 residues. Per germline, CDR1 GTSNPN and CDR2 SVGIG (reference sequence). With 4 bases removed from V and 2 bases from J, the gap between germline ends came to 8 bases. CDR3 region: CAWMGVNYGYTF. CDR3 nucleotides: TGTGCCTGGATGGGGGTGAACTATGGCTACACCTTC. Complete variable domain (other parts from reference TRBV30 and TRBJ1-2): SQTIHQWPATLVQPVGSPLSLECTVEGTSNPNLYWYRQAAGRGLQLLFYSVGIGQISSEVPQNLSASRPQDRQFILSSKKLLLSDSGFYLCAWMGVNYGYTFGSGTRLTVV.

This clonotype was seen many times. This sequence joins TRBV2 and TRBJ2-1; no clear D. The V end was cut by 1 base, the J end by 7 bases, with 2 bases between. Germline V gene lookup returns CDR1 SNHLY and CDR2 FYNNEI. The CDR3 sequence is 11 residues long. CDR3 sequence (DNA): TGTGCCAGCAGTGAAGAGAATGAGCAGTTCTTC. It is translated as CASSEENEQFF.

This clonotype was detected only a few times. In nucleotides, the CDR3 is TGTGCCAGTAGTATACCCTCCGGGACGGTTGGAAACACCATATATTTT. Protein sequence: CASSIPSGTVGNTIYF. The chain employs TRBV19 and TRBJ1-3; weak D call: TRBD1 (5 bases). V was trimmed by 2 bases and J by 3 bases, leaving 14 bases between them. Germline V lookup: CDR1 LNHDA, CDR2 SQIVND (reference sequence). The CDR3 extends over 16 amino acids.

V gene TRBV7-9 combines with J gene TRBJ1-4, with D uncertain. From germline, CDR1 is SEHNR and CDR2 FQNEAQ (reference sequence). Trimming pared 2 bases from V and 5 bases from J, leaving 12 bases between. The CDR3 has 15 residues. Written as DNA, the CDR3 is TGTGCCAGCAGCTTATGGTCGGAGTCCAATGAAAAACTGTTTTTT. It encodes CASSLWSESNEKLFF.

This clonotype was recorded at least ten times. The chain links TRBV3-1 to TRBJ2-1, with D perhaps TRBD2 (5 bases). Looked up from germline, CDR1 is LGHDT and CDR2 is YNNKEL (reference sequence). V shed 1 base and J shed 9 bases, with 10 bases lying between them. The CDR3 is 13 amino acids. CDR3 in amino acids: CASSQVRLAEQFF. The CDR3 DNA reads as TGTGCCAGCAGCCAAGTGAGGCTAGCTGAGCAGTTCTTC.

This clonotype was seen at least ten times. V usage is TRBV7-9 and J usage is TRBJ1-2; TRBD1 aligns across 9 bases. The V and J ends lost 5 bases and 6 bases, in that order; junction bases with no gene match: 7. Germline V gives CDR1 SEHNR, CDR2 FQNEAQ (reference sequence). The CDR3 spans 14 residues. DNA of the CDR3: TGTGCCAGCAGCACCGACAGGGGGGGAGATGGCTACACCTTC. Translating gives CASSTDRGGDGYTF.

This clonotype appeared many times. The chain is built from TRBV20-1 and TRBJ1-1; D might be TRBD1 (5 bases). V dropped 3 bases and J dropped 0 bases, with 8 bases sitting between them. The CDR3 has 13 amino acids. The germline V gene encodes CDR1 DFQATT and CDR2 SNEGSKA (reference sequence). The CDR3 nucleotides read TGCAGTGCTAGTGTGGGGGTGAACACTGAAGCTTTCTTT. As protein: CSASVGVNTEAFF.

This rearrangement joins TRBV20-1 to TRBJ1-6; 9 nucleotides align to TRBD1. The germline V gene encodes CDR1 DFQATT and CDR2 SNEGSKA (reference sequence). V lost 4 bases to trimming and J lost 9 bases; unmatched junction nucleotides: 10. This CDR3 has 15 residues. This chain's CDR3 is CSATLGTGLGSPLHF. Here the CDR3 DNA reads TGCAGTGCTACCCTAGGGACAGGGCTGGGTTCACCCCTCCACTTT.

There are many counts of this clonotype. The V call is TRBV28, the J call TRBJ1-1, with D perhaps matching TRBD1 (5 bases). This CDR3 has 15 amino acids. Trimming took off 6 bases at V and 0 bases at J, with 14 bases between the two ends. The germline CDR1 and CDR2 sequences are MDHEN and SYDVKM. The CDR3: CASRGGDVMNTEAFF. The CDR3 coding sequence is TGTGCCAGCAGGGGGGGGGACGTTATGAACACTGAAGCTTTCTTT. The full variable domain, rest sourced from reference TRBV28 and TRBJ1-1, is DVKVTQSSRYLVKRTGEKVFLECVQDMDHENMFWYRQDPGLGLRLIYFSYDVKMKEKGDIPEGYSVSREKKERFSLILESASTNQTSMYLCASRGGDVMNTEAFFGQGTRLTVV.

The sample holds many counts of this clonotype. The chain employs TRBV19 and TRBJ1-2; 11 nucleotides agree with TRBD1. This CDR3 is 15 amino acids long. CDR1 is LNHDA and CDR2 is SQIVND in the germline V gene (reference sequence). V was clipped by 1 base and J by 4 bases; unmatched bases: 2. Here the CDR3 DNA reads TGTGCCAGTAGTATAGGGACAGGGGGCTTCTATGGCTACACCTTC. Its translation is CASSIGTGGFYGYTF.

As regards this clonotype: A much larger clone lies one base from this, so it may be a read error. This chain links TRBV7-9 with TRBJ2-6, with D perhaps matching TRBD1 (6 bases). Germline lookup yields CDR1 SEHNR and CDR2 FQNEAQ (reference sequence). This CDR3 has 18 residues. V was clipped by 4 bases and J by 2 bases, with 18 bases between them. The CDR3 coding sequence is TGTGCCAGCAGCTCCCCCCAAAGGGGGTCCCCTGGGGCCAACGTCCTGACTTTC. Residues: CASSSPQRGSPGANVLTF. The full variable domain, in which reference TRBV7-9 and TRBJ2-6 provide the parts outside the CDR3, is DTGVSQNPRHKITKRGQNVTFRCDPISEHNRLYWYRQTLGQGPEFLTYFQNEAQLEKSRLLSDRFSAERPKGSFSTLEIQRTEQGDSAMYLCASSSPQRGSPGANVLTFGAGSRLTVL.

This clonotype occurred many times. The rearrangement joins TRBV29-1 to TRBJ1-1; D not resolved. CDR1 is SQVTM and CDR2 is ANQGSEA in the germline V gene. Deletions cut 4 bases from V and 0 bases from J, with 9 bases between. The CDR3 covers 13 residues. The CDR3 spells CSVVTDLNTEAFF. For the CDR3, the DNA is TGCAGCGTTGTAACGGATTTGAACACTGAAGCTTTCTTT.

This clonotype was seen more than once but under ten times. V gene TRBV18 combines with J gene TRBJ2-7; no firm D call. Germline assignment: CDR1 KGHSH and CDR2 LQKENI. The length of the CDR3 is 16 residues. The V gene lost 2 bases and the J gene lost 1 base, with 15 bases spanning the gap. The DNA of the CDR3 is TGTGCCAGCTCACCAACCCCCGGAAAAACTTCCTACGAGCAGTACTTC. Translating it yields CASSPTPGKTSYEQYF.

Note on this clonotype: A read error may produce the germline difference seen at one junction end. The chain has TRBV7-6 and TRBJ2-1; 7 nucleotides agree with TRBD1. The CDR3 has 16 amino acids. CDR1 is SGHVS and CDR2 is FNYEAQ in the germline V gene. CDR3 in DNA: TGTGTCAGCAGCTCACCAACAGGGGATAAGTACAATGAGCAGTTCTTC. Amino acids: CVSSSPTGDKYNEQFF.

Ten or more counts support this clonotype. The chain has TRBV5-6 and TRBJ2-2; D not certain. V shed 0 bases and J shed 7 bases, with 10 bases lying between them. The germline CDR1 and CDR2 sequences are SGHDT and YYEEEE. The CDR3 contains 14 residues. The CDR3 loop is CASSLEWASGELFF. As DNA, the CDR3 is TGTGCCAGCAGCTTGGAGTGGGCGAGCGGGGAGCTGTTTTTT.

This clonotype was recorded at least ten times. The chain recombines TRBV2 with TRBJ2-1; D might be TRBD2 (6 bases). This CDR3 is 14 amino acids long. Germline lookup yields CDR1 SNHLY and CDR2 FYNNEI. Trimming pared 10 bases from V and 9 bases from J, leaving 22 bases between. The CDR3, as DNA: TGTGCCATCTTGGACTACCCCGATCTCGGTGAGCAGTTCTTC. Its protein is CAILDYPDLGEQFF.

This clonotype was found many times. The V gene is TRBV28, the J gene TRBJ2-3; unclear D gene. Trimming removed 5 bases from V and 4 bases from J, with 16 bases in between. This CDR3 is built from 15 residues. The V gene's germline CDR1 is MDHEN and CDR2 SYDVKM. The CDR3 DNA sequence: TGTGCCAGCAGTCTGATGGGTAATGTTGCAGATACGCAGTATTTT. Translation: CASSLMGNVADTQYF. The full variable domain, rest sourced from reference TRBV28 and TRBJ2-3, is DVKVTQSSRYLVKRTGEKVFLECVQDMDHENMFWYRQDPGLGLRLIYFSYDVKMKEKGDIPEGYSVSREKKERFSLILESASTNQTSMYLCASSLMGNVADTQYFGPGTRLTVL.

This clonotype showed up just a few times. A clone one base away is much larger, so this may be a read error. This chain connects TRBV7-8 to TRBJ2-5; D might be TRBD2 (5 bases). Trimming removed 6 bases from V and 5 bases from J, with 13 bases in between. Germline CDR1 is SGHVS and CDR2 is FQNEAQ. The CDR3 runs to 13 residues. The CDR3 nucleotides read TGTGCCAGCAGTTTCGCTTGGGAGGAGACCCAGTACTTC. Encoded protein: CASSFAWEETQYF.

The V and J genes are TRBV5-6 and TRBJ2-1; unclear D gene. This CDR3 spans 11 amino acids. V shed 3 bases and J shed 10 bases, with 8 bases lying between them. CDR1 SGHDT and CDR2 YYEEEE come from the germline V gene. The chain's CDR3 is CASSSIGEQFF. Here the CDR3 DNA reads TGTGCCAGCAGCTCGATAGGGGAGCAGTTCTTC.

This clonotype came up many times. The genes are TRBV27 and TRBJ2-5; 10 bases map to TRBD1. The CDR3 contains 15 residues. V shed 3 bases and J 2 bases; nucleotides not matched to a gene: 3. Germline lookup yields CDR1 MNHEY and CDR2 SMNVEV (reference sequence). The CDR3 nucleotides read TGTGCCAGCAGTTTTTGGGACAGGGGTCAAGAGACCCAGTACTTC. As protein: CASSFWDRGQETQYF.

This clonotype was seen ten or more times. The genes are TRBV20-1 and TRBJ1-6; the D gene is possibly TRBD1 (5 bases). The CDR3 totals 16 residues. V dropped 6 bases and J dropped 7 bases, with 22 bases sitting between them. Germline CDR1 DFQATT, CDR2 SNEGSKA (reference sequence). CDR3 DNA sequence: TGCAGTGCCTGGGGACTACCGGGACTGAGCAATTCACCCCTCCACTTT. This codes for CSAWGLPGLSNSPLHF.

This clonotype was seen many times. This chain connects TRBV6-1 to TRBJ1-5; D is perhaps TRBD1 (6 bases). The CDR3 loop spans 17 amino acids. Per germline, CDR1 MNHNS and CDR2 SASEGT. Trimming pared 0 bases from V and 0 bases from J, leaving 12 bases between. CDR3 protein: CASSEAPGQSSNQPQHF. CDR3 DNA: TGTGCCAGCAGTGAAGCCCCCGGACAGAGTAGCAATCAGCCCCAGCATTTT.